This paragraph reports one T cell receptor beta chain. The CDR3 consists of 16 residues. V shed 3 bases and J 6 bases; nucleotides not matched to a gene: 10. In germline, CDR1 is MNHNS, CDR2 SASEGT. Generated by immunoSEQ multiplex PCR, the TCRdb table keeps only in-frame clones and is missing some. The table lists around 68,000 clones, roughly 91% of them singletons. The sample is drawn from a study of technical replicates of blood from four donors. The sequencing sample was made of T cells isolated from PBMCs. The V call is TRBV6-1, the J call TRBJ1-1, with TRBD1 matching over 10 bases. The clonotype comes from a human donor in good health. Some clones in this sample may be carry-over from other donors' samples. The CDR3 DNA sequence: TGTGCCAGCAGTGAGCTACTCACCGGGACAGGGGCTGAAGCTTTCTTT. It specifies CASSELLTGTGAEAFF.